Listed below are T cell receptor beta chains from one sample, sequenced in a study of blood T cell repertoires in COVID-19. The protocol was immunoSEQ multiplex PCR, while the TCRdb copy is restricted to in-frame clones and leaves out a portion. The top ten hold about 1.3% of the sample, which has fewer than 250,000 clones, about 91% seen once. Sequenced input: peripheral blood. These TCRs come from a man aged 25-45 years with acute or convalescent COVID-19. The CDR3 runs from the conserved cysteine through the conserved F or W. D genes are given only for firm matches. Part of the rows lack a size; the others show once, few, many or a class for expanded clones.

cdr3_length | j_call | clone_size | d_call | v_call | cdr3_aa | cdr3_nt
16 | TRBJ2-3 | . | TRBD2 | TRBV27 | CASSLFTSGGRDTQYF | TGTGCCAGCAGTTTATTCACTAGCGGGGGTAGGGATACGCAGTATTTT
13 | TRBJ2-3 | . | . | TRBV7-9 | CASSSAGSDTQYF | TGTGCCAGCAGCTCTGCAGGATCAGATACGCAGTATTTT
13 | TRBJ1-2 | . | TRBD1 | TRBV5-1 | CATAKDRVDGYTF | TGCGCCACCGCGAAGGACAGGGTGGATGGCTACACCTTC
16 | TRBJ2-7 | . | . | TRBV4-1 | CASSQVVTASSYEQYF | TGCGCCAGCAGCCAAGTAGTGACAGCCAGCTCCTACGAGCAGTACTTC
14 | TRBJ2-3 | . | . | TRBV9 | CASTSGSVPDTQYF | TGTGCCAGCACGAGCGGCAGCGTTCCAGATACGCAGTATTTT
16 | TRBJ1-4 | . | TRBD1 | TRBV25-1 | CASSDPSGGAFGKLFF | TGTGCCAGCAGTGACCCGTCAGGGGGCGCGTTTGGAAAACTGTTTTTT
15 | TRBJ2-3 | . | . | TRBV5-5 | CASSLRLALTDTQYF | TGTGCCAGCAGCTTGCGACTTGCCCTCACAGATACGCAGTATTTT
15 | TRBJ2-2 | . | TRBD2 | TRBV2 | CASSPSGRRTGELFF | TGTGCCAGCAGTCCTAGCGGGAGGCGCACCGGGGAGCTGTTTTTT
14 | TRBJ2-7 | . | . | TRBV5-4 | CASSLGPGAYEQYF | TGTGCCAGCAGCTTGGGGCCGGGTGCCTACGAGCAGTACTTC
12 | TRBJ2-3 | . | TRBD2 | TRBV7-9 | CAFREGTDTQYF | TGTGCCTTCCGGGAGGGCACAGATACGCAGTATTTT
16 | TRBJ2-6 | . | . | TRBV11-2 | CASTTIRGPRANVLTF | TGTGCCAGCACCACCATTCGCGGGCCGAGGGCCAACGTCCTGACTTTC
16 | TRBJ1-5 | . | TRBD1 | TRBV7-2 | CASSSSGTGTYQPQHF | TGTGCCAGCAGCTCGTCCGGGACAGGGACTTATCAGCCCCAGCATTTT
14 | TRBJ2-2 | . | TRBD2 | TRBV9 | CASSARAGAGELFF | TGTGCCAGCAGCGCCCGAGCGGGAGCCGGGGAGCTGTTTTTT
14 | TRBJ1-5 | . | TRBD1 | TRBV3-1/TRBV3-2 | CASSLEGTESPQHF | TGTGCCAGCAGTCTTGAGGGGACAGAATCGCCCCAGCATTTT
13 | TRBJ2-5 | . | . | TRBV7-2 | CASSLGSRETQYF | TGTGCCAGCAGCTTAGGCTCTAGAGAGACCCAGTACTTC
16 | TRBJ2-1 | . | TRBD2 | TRBV9 | CASSANSGISYNEQFF | TGTGCCAGCAGCGCGAATAGCGGGATCTCCTACAATGAGCAGTTCTTC
13 | TRBJ1-2 | . | . | TRBV28 | CASRGDINYGYTF | TGTGCCAGCAGAGGGGACATTAACTATGGCTACACCTTC
15 | TRBJ2-7 | . | . | TRBV28 | CASSLAGSVNYEQYF | TGTGCCAGCAGTTTGGCAGGGTCCGTAAACTACGAGCAGTACTTC
15 | TRBJ2-7 | . | . | TRBV6-6 | CASSPGQIPPYEQYF | TGTGCCAGCAGTCCAGGACAGATCCCTCCATACGAGCAGTACTTC
14 | TRBJ2-7 | . | TRBD1 | TRBV5-4 | CASSSDRETYEQYF | TGTGCCAGCAGCTCGGACAGGGAAACCTACGAGCAGTACTTC
15 | TRBJ2-1 | . | TRBD2 | TRBV7-3 | CASSLLAGGWNEQFF | TGTGCCAGCAGCTTATTGGCGGGAGGGTGGAATGAGCAGTTCTTC
11 | TRBJ2-1 | . | . | TRBV5-1 | CASSVGLEQFF | TGCGCCAGCAGCGTAGGACTCGAGCAGTTCTTC
14 | TRBJ2-1 | . | TRBD2 | TRBV30 | CAWSVGTRASKQFF | TGTGCCTGGAGTGTCGGGACTAGGGCCAGTAAGCAGTTCTTC
14 | TRBJ2-1 | . | . | TRBV28 | CASSSTSSYNEQFF | TGTGCCAGCAGTTCAACGAGCTCCTACAATGAGCAGTTCTTC
17 | TRBJ1-5 | . | TRBD1 | TRBV7-9 | CASSLGAGTGVNQPQHF | TGTGCCAGCAGCTTAGGAGCCGGGACAGGGGTCAATCAGCCCCAGCATTTT
14 | TRBJ2-7 | once | TRBD1 | TRBV4-1 | CASSLGTEAYEQYF | TGCGCCAGCAGCCTTGGGACAGAAGCCTACGAGCAGTACTTC
18 | TRBJ2-3 | once | TRBD2 | TRBV28 | CASSTKRLAGTSTDTQYF | TGTGCCAGCAGTACAAAAAGACTAGCGGGAACTAGCACAGATACGCAGTATTTT
16 | TRBJ2-1 | . | TRBD2 | TRBV10-1 | CASSDSAGVPYNEQFF | TGCGCCAGCAGTGATTCGGCGGGGGTCCCCTACAATGAGCAGTTCTTC
17 | TRBJ1-3 | . | . | TRBV28 | CASSLVSGPISGNTIYF | TGTGCCAGCAGTTTGGTCTCAGGCCCTATCTCTGGAAACACCATATATTTT
15 | TRBJ1-3 | . | TRBD1 | TRBV29-1 | CSAHRQGLKGNTIYF | TGCAGCGCCCACCGACAGGGTTTAAAAGGAAACACCATATATTTT
18 | TRBJ2-2 | . | TRBD1 | TRBV7-3 | CASSPRDRVTGSPGELFF | TGTGCCAGCAGCCCACGGGACAGGGTGACTGGTAGCCCCGGGGAGCTGTTTTTT
15 | TRBJ1-3 | . | TRBD1 | TRBV12-5 | CASGLGGTGGNTIYF | TGTGCTAGTGGTTTGGGGGGGACAGGCGGAAACACCATATATTTT
16 | TRBJ2-3 | . | . | TRBV7-2 | CASSGRGPAGTDTQYF | TGTGCCAGCAGCGGACGCGGACCAGCGGGCACAGATACGCAGTATTTT
19 | TRBJ1-1 | . | TRBD1 | TRBV7-9 | CASSSTKIRDRGGRTEAFF | TGTGCCAGCAGTTCGACCAAAATTCGGGACAGGGGAGGTCGTACTGAAGCTTTCTTT
14 | TRBJ1-1 | . | . | TRBV28 | CASSLYFRSPEAFF | TGTGCCAGCAGTTTGTATTTCCGGTCGCCTGAAGCTTTCTTT
12 | TRBJ2-5 | . | . | TRBV29-1 | CSVVPNQETQYF | TGCAGCGTGGTCCCTAACCAAGAGACCCAGTACTTC
18 | TRBJ2-2 | . | TRBD2 | TRBV18 | CASRTGTSGSGNTGELFF | TGTGCCAGCAGAACCGGGACTAGCGGGAGCGGGAACACCGGGGAGCTGTTTTTT
16 | TRBJ1-1 | . | TRBD1 | TRBV7-8 | CASSLRDRGHGAEAFF | TGTGCCAGCAGCTTAAGGGACAGGGGGCACGGGGCTGAAGCTTTCTTT
16 | TRBJ2-5 | . | TRBD1 | TRBV7-9 | CASTLSGTAHQETQYF | TGTGCCAGCACCTTATCCGGGACAGCTCATCAAGAGACCCAGTACTTC
12 | TRBJ2-1 | . | . | TRBV19 | CAAAATKNEQFF | TGTGCCGCCGCGGCCACGAAGAATGAGCAGTTCTTC
19 | TRBJ2-3 | . | TRBD1 | TRBV5-1 | CASSLVGTGTPASTDTQYF | TGCGCCAGCAGCTTGGTAGGGACAGGGACTCCAGCTAGCACAGATACGCAGTATTTT
16 | TRBJ1-1 | . | . | TRBV5-8 | CASSRRGARGNTEAFF | TGTGCCAGCAGCCGGCGGGGGGCCCGGGGAAACACTGAAGCTTTCTTT